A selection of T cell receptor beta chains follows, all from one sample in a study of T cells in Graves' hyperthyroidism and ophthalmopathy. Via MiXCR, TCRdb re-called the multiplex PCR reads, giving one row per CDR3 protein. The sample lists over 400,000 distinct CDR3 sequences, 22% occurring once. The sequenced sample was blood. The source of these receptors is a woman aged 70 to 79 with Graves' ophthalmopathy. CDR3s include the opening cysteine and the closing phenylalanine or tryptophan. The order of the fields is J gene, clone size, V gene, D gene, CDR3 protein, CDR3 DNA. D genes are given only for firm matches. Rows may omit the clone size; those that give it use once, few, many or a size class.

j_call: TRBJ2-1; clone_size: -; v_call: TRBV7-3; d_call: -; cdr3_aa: CARSTNPGRVEQFF; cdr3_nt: TGTGCCCGCAGCACAAACCCGGGAAGGGTTGAGCAGTTCTTC
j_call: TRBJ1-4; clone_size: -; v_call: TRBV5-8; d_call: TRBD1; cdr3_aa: CASRSRGQFTNEKLFF; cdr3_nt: TGTGCCAGCAGGTCCAGGGGGCAGTTTACTAATGAAAAACTGTTTTTT
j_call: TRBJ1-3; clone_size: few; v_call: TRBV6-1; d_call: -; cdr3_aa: CASSEASLYPGNTIYF; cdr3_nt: TGTGCCAGCAGTGAGGCCTCCTTATACCCTGGAAACACCATATATTTT
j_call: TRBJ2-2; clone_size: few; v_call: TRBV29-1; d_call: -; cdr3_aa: CSVRVGVPGELFF; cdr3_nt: TGCAGCGTCCGTGTAGGGGTCCCCGGGGAGCTGTTTTTT
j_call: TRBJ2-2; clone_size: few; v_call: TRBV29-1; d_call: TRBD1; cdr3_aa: CSATPGQGNTGELFF; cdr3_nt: TGCAGCGCCACCCCGGGACAGGGGAACACCGGGGAGCTGTTTTTT
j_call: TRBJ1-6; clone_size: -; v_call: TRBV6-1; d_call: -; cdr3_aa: CASSELMGGISPLHF; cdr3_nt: TGTGCCAGCAGTGAATTGATGGGCGGAATATCACCCCTCCACTTT
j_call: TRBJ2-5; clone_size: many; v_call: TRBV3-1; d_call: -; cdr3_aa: CASSQTGQLGEYF; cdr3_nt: TGTGCCAGCAGCCAAACGGGGCAACTAGGGGAGTACTTC
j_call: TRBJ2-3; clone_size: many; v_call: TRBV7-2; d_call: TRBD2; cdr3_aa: CASSQFTSASGYTQYF; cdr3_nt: TGTGCCAGCAGCCAATTCACTAGCGCATCCGGGTATACGCAGTATTTT
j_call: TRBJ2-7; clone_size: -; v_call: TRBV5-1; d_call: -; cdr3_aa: CASSSTGNEQYF; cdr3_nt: TGCGCCAGCAGCTCGACAGGAAACGAGCAGTACTTC
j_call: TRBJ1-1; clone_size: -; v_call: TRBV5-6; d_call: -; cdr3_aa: CASSLGAFFGTEAFF; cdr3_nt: TGTGCCAGCAGCTTGGGGGCGTTTTTTGGCACTGAAGCTTTCTTT
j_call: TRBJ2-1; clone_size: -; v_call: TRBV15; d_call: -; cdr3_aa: CATSREIRAPGNNEQFF; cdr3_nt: TGTGCCACCAGCAGAGAAATCAGGGCACCTGGAAACAATGAGCAGTTCTTC
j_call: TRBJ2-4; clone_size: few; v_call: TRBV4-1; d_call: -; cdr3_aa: CASSQDGIAKNIQYF; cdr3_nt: TGCGCCAGCAGCCAAGATGGGATAGCCAAAAACATTCAGTACTTC
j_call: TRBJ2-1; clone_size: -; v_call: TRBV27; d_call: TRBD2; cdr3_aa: CASTALAGGYDEQFF; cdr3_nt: TGTGCCAGCACTGCACTAGCGGGAGGTTACGATGAGCAGTTCTTC
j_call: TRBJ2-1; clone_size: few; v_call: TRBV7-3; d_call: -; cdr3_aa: CASSLKTEYNEQFF; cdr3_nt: TGTGCCAGCAGCCTAAAGACAGAATACAATGAGCAGTTCTTC
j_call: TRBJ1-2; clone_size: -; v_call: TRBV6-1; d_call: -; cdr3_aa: CASSLNPSYGYTF; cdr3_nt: TGTGCCAGCAGTTTGAACCCGAGCTATGGCTACACCTTC
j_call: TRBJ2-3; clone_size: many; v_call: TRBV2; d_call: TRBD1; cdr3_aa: CASTPRIRQGRGSSTDTQYF; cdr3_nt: TGTGCCAGCACTCCTCGGATACGACAGGGGAGAGGCTCTAGCACAGATACGCAGTATTTT
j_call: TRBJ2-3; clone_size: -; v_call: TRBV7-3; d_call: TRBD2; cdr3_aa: CASSAMPSGSTDTQYF; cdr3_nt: TGTGCCAGCAGCGCAATGCCTAGCGGAAGCACAGATACGCAGTATTTT
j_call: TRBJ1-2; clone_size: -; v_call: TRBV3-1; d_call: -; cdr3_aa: CASSQGWGSGGYTF; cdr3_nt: TGTGCCAGCAGCCAAGGATGGGGGTCGGGCGGCTACACCTTC
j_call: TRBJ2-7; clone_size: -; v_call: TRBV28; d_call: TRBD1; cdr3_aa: CASSLETGVSYEQYF; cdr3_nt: TGTGCCAGCTCACTCGAGACAGGGGTCTCCTACGAGCAGTACTTC
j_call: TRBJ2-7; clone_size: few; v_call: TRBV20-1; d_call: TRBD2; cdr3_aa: CSARATSGRSYEQYF; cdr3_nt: TGCAGTGCTAGGGCAACTAGCGGGAGGTCCTACGAGCAGTACTTC
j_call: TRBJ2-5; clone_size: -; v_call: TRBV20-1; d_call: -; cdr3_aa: CSATSQETQYF; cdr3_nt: TGCAGTGCTACTTCCCAAGAGACCCAGTACTTC
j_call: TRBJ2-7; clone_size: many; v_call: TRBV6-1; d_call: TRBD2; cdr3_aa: CASSAQGTRNEQYF; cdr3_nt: TGTGCCAGCAGTGCCCAGGGGACTAGGAACGAGCAGTACTTC
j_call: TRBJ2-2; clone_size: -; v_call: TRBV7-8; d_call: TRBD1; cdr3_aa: CASSHIAQGPTNTGELFF; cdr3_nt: TGTGCCAGCAGCCACATTGCACAGGGGCCTACGAACACCGGGGAGCTGTTTTTT
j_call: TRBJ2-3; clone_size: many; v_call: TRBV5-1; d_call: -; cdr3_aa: CASSSGQNTDTQYF; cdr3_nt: TGCGCCAGCAGCTCCGGACAGAACACAGATACGCAGTATTTT
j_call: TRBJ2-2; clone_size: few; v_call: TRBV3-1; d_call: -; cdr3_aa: CASSRPAVTNTGELFF; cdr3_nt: TGTGCCAGCAGCCGGCCGGCGGTAACGAACACCGGGGAGCTGTTTTTT
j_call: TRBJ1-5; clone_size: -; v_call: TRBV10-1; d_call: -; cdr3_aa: CASMNSTGNQPQHF; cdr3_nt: TGCGCCAGCATGAATTCGACAGGCAATCAGCCCCAGCATTTT
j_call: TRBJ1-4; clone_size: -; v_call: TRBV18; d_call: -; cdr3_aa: CASSPSGVEKLSF; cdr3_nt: TGTGCCAGCTCACCGAGTGGGGTTGAAAAACTGTCTTTT
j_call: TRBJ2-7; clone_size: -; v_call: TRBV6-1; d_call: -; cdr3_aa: CASISRGASPQFNEQYF; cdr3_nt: TGTGCCAGCATTTCGCGGGGCGCGTCCCCCCAGTTTAACGAGCAGTACTTC
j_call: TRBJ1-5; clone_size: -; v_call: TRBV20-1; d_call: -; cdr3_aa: CSARQGDQPQHF; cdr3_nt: TGCAGTGCTAGACAGGGCGATCAGCCCCAGCATTTT
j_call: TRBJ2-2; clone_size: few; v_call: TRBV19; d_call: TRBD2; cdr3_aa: CASSIAGGPTGELFF; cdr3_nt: TGTGCCAGTAGTATAGCGGGAGGGCCCACCGGGGAGCTGTTTTTT
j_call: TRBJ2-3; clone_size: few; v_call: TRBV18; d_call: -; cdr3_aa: CASSPLSTDTQYF; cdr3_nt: TGTGCCAGCTCACCACTTAGCACAGATACGCAGTATTTT
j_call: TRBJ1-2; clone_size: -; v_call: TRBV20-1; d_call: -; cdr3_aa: CSSWGARDYGYTF; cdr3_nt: TGCAGCTCCTGGGGGGCGCGGGACTATGGCTACACCTTC
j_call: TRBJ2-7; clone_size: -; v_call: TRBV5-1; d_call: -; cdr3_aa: CASSLVGEGREQYF; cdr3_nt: TGCGCCAGCAGCTTAGTAGGCGAGGGGCGCGAGCAGTACTTC
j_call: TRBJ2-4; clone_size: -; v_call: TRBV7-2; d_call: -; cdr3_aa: CASSLRLAENIQYF; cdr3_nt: TGTGCCAGCAGCTTACGCCTAGCCGAAAACATTCAGTACTTC
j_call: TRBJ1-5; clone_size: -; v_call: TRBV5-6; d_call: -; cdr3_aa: CASSLIGGNQPQHF; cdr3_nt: TGTGCCAGCAGCTTGATAGGCGGCAATCAGCCCCAGCATTTT
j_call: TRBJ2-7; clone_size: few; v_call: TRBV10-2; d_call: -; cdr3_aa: CASRTDTYEQYF; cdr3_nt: TGCGCCAGCCGGACAGATACCTACGAGCAGTACTTC
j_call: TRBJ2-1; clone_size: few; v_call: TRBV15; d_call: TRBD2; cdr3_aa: CATSSFLTSENEQFF; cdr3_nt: TGTGCCACCAGCTCTTTTTTGACTAGCGAAAATGAGCAGTTCTTC
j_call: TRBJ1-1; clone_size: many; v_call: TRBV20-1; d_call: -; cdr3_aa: CSARGRMNTEAFF; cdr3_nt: TGCAGTGCTAGAGGGCGGATGAACACTGAAGCTTTCTTT
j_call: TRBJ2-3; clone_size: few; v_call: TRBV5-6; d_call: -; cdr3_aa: CASSRREADTQYF; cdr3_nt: TGTGCCAGCAGCCGGAGAGAGGCAGATACGCAGTATTTT
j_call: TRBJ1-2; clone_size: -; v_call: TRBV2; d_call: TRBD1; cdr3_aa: CASSMTGINYGYTF; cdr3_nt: TGTGCCAGCAGTATGACAGGGATTAACTATGGCTACACCTTC
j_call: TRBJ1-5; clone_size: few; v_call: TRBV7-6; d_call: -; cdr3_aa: CASSLTNFQPQHF; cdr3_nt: TGTGCCAGCAGCTTAACGAACTTTCAGCCCCAGCATTTT
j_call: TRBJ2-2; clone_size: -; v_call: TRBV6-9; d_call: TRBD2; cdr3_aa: CASSYLRLATSTGELFF; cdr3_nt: TGTGCCAGCAGTTATCTAAGACTAGCAACAAGTACCGGGGAGCTGTTTTTT
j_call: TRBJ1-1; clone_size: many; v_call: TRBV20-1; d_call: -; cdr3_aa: CSASMGGTEAFF; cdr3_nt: TGCAGTGCTAGTATGGGGGGAACTGAAGCTTTCTTT
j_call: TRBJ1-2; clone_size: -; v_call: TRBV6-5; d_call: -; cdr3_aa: CASSYPTVSHYGYTF; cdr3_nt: TGTGCCAGCAGTTACCCGACAGTGTCTCACTATGGCTACACCTTC
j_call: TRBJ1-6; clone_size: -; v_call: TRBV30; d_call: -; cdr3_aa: CAWHPGHRGNSPLHF; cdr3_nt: TGTGCCTGGCACCCGGGACACCGGGGTAATTCACCCCTCCACTTT
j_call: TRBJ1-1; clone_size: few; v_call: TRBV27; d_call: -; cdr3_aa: CASRGGAEAFF; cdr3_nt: TGTGCCAGCAGAGGAGGGGCTGAAGCTTTCTTT
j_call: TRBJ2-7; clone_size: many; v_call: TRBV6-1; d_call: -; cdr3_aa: CASSELAGQDYEQYF; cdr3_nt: TGTGCCAGCAGTGAATTAGCGGGACAGGACTACGAGCAGTACTTC
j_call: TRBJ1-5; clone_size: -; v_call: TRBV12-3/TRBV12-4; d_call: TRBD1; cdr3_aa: CASIRGPGRGLNQPQHF; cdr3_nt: TGTGCCAGCATCAGGGGCCCAGGGAGGGGGCTCAATCAGCCCCAGCATTTT
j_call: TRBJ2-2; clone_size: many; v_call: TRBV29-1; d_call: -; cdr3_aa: CSVRGAGPGELFF; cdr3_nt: TGCAGCGTTCGGGGGGCTGGTCCCGGGGAGCTGTTTTTT